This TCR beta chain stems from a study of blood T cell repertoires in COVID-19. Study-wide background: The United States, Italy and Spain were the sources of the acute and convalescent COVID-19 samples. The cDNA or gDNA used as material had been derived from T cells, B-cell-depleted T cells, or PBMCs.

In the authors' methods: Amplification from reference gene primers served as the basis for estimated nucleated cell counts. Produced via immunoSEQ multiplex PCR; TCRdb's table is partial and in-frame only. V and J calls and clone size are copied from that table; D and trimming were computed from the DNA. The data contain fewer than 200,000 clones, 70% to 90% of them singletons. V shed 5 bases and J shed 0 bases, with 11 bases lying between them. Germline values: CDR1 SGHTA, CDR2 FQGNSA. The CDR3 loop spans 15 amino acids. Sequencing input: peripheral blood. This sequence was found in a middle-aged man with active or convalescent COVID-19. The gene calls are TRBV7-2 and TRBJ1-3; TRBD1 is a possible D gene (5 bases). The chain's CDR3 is CASSEGTASGNTIYF. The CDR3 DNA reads TGTGCCAGCAGCGAGGGGACTGCCTCTGGAAACACCATATATTTT.